Given below is one T cell receptor beta chain in context. TCRdb's table, derived via immunoSEQ multiplex PCR, lists solely in-frame clones and lacks some. This sample carries about 62,000 clones, approximately 94% of them seen once, and the ten largest clones take roughly 1.5%. From germline, CDR1 is SGHDN and CDR2 FVKESK. The CDR3 spans 15 residues. V lost 3 bases, J lost 2 bases, and 4 bases stayed unmatched. The treatment: preoperative locoregional IRX-2 cytokine immunotherapy. Preoperative locoregional IRX-2 cytokine immunotherapy was tested in the phase Ib source study. These data come from a study of preoperative IRX-2 immunotherapy in early breast cancer.

This rearrangement joins TRBV14 to TRBJ1-2, with 9 bases identical to TRBD1. The source is a human donor with breast cancer. Sampling was performed from a patient treated with IRX-2 immunotherapy. The CDR3 sequence is CASSHWTGENYGYTF. In DNA, the CDR3 is TGTGCCAGCAGCCATTGGACAGGGGAAAACTATGGCTACACCTTC.